The present T cell receptor (beta chain) was sequenced within a study of cytomegalovirus exposure and HLA in healthy donors. With respect to this clone: Its cognate antigen is unknown.

Study observations and caveats: The study labeled fewer than 200 TCR beta chains cytomegalovirus-associated. More clonal expansion characterized HLA-associated TCR beta chains than equally common others in a later analysis. With high specificity and sensitivity, the classifier reportedly diagnosed cytomegalovirus status.

60 Vbeta and 13 Jbeta primers were used in PCR. This table comes from immunoSEQ multiplex PCR, and its TCRdb copy is limited to in-frame clones, with some not included. The repertoire consists of 60,000 to 70,000 clones, with around 78% occurring once and the leading ten covering around 6.3%. The CDR3 runs to 16 residues. The V and J ends lost 4 bases and 2 bases, in that order; junction bases with no gene match: 11. CDR1 and CDR2 (germline): SGHRS, YFSETQ. The V call is TRBV5-1, the J call TRBJ2-5; 7 positions match TRBD2. Material for sequencing was PBMCs. This clonotype was obtained from a man aged 50-60 years in good health and CMV-seronegative. For the CDR3, the DNA is TGCGCCAGCAGCGTGGGGTCTTCGGGGGGACAAGAGACCCAGTACTTC. Translation: CASSVGSSGGQETQYF.